The source of this T cell receptor (beta chain) is a study of monozygotic twins with inflammatory bowel disease. Study outcomes and limitations: Discrimination among different T cell subtypes was not achievable.

The CDR3 extends over 17 amino acids. Germline V gene data show CDR1 as SGHTA and CDR2 as FQGNSA. As for this clonotype: What it binds is not known.

TCRdb derives one entry per CDR3 protein from the 5' RACE reads, leaving out DNA. The sample's table shows over 200,000 distinct CDR3 sequences. This sequence originates from a human donor with ulcerative colitis or Crohn's disease, or a healthy co-twin of an affected twin (not recorded which). Input material: blood. This sequence joins TRBV7-2 and TRBJ2-7; the TCRdb call, TRBD2, lacks DNA for checking. The CDR3 sequence: CASSPRLAGGPAREQYF. Filled out from reference TRBV7-2 and TRBJ2-7, the complete variable domain reads GAGVSQSPSNKVTEKGKDVELRCDPISGHTALYWYRQSLGQGLEFLIYFQGNSAPDKSGLPSDRFSAERTGGSVSTLTIQRTQQEDSAVYLCASSPRLAGGPAREQYFGPGTRLTVT.